This T cell receptor (beta chain) was sequenced in a study of T cell changes during pregnancy in multiple sclerosis. Using immunoSEQ multiplex PCR, the repertoire was profiled, and TCRdb retains in-frame clones only, with some absent. The data show about 120,000 clones, under 95% seen once. The length of the CDR3 is 16 residues. The material was peripheral blood, obtained before pregnancy. The genes are TRBV21-1 and TRBJ2-1; the table's D call, TRBD2, was not checked against the DNA. TRBV21-1 has pseudogene status. The sequence came from a female donor with multiple sclerosis, enrolled in a pregnancy study. The CDR3: CASTPEAGGSYNEQFF. The CDR3 coding sequence is TGTGCCAGCACCCCCGAGGCGGGGGGTAGCTACAATGAGCAGTTCTTC.